This T cell receptor beta chain was profiled in a study of T cells after yellow fever vaccination. General study points: Post-booster repertoires again held most primary-vaccination clones (just under 97% CD4, over 80% CD8).

The CDR3 is made up of 14 amino acids. Trimming shortened V by 4 bases and J by 5 bases, and 16 bases separated the two germline ends. Germline CDR1 DFQATT, CDR2 SNEGSKA (reference sequence). A note on this clonotype: Its cognate antigen is unknown.

From the 5' RACE reads, TCRdb called clonotypes with MiXCR, one entry per CDR3 protein. The sample yields a few hundred thousand distinct CDR3 sequences, around 5.2% seen once. This rearrangement joins TRBV20-1 to TRBJ2-3, with a possible D match to TRBD1 (7 bases). This sequence originates from a man between 18 and 35 years old who received the YFV17D yellow fever vaccine. Sample: CD4+ T cells sorted from PBMCs, taken on the day of the yellow fever booster vaccination. The chain's CDR3 is CSAMEGAIGDTQYF. CDR3 bases: TGCAGTGCTATGGAGGGGGCTATAGGAGATACGCAGTATTTT.